This entry lists 10 T cell receptor beta chains sequenced from one sample in a study of cytomegalovirus exposure and HLA in healthy donors. It was with 60 Vbeta and 13 Jbeta primers that the PCR ran. Clones were read by immunoSEQ multiplex PCR, and TCRdb kept only the in-frame ones, dropping some. The profile shows roughly 100,000 clones, around 75% of them singletons. The sample was PBMCs. The receptor source for this set is a man aged 50 to 59 in good health and CMV-seronegative.

The rearrangement links TRBV11-2 to TRBJ2-1, with 14 nucleotides matching TRBD2. The CDR3 runs 17 residues. The V gene's germline CDR1 is SGHAT and CDR2 FQNNGV. The junction had 6 bases not matched to a gene; V was cut back by 2 bases and J by 6 bases. The CDR3 sequence: CASSLRTSGGRINEQFF. Written as DNA, the CDR3 is TGTGCCAGCAGCTTAAGGACTAGCGGGGGGAGGATCAATGAGCAGTTCTTC.

The chain combines TRBV11-2 with TRBJ2-7; TRBD2 aligns across 12 bases. The CDR3 extends over 14 amino acids. Germline values: CDR1 SGHAT, CDR2 FQNNGV. V dropped 6 bases and J dropped 4; count of bases not matched to a gene: 4. The CDR3 region has the DNA TGTGCCAGCAGGCGACTAGCGGGAGCTTACGAGCAGTACTTC. Protein sequence: CASRRLAGAYEQYF. The full variable domain, with the rest looked up from reference TRBV11-2 and TRBJ2-7, is EAGVAQSPRYKIIEKRQSVAFWCNPISGHATLYWYQQILGQGPKLLIQFQNNGVVDDSQLPKDRFSAERLKGVDSTLKIQPAKLEDSAVYLCASRRLAGAYEQYFGPGTRLTVT.

V is TRBV7-3 and J is TRBJ2-1; D is perhaps TRBD2 (7 bases). The CDR3 spans 16 residues. Germline V gene lookup returns CDR1 SGHTA and CDR2 FQGTGA. Between the trimmed V and J ends, which lost 1 base and 5 bases, there was a span of 15 bases. The CDR3 DNA sequence: TGTGCCAGCAGCTTAAGGCCGCGAGGGGGGGACAATGAGCAGTTCTTC. Its protein is CASSLRPRGGDNEQFF.

The chain recombines TRBV5-6 with TRBJ2-5; 9 bases map to TRBD1. Germline loops: CDR1 SGHDT, CDR2 YYEEEE. With V trimmed by 3 bases and J by 4 bases, 1 base remained unmatched. The CDR3 spans 13 residues. DNA of the CDR3: TGTGCCAGCAGCTCGACAGGGGGAGAGACCCAGTACTTC. It yields the protein CASSSTGGETQYF.

The chain is built from TRBV7-9 and TRBJ2-1; 11 bases fit TRBD1. With V trimmed by 5 bases and J by 7 bases, 16 bases remained unmatched. The CDR3 runs 18 residues. Germline values: CDR1 SEHNR, CDR2 FQNEAQ (reference sequence). CDR3 residues: CASSQPTGTGGLGNEQFF. The CDR3 DNA reads TGTGCCAGCAGCCAGCCGACCGGGACAGGGGGTCTCGGGAATGAGCAGTTCTTC.

V usage is TRBV7-9 and J usage is TRBJ2-7, with D perhaps matching TRBD2 (6 bases). The CDR3 runs to 12 residues. V lost 5 bases and J lost 3, with 8 bases in between. CDR1 is SEHNR, CDR2 FQNEAQ, per germline (reference sequence). CDR3: CASSGGLYEQYF. DNA for the CDR3: TGTGCCAGCAGCGGAGGGCTCTACGAGCAGTACTTC.

The chain carries TRBV7-9 and TRBJ2-3, with 8 bases matching TRBD1. Germline CDR1 and CDR2: SEHNR and FQNEAQ (reference sequence). V lost 4 bases, J lost 0 bases, and 6 bases stayed unmatched. The CDR3 extends over 16 amino acids. The CDR3 region has the DNA TGTGCCAGCAGCTCGGCCAGGGGGCTTAGCACAGATACGCAGTATTTT. This gives the protein CASSSARGLSTDTQYF.

The chain uses TRBV29-1 and TRBJ1-2; tentative D call: TRBD1 (5 bases). This CDR3 region has 12 residues. Looked up from germline, CDR1 is SQVTM and CDR2 is ANQGSEA. V lost 3 bases and J 9 bases, leaving 14 bases between the germline ends. This chain's CDR3 is CSVDGQRGSYTF. CDR3 in DNA: TGCAGCGTTGACGGCCAAAGGGGCAGCTACACCTTC.

V and J are TRBV18 and TRBJ1-1; tentatively, D is TRBD1 (5 bases). This CDR3 has 14 residues. V was shortened by 2 bases and J by 5 bases, with 12 bases between the two germline ends. Germline-derived CDR1 and CDR2 are KGHSH and LQKENI. CDR3: CASSPSGRDTEAFF. In nucleotides, the CDR3 is TGTGCCAGCTCACCATCAGGGAGGGATACTGAAGCTTTCTTT. The variable domain in full, with the rest retrieved from reference TRBV18 and TRBJ1-1, is NAGVMQNPRHLVRRRGQEARLRCSPMKGHSHVYWYRQLPEEGLKFMVYLQKENIIDESGMPKERFSAEFPKEGPSILRIQQVVRGDSAAYFCASSPSGRDTEAFFGQGTRLTVV.

The CDR3 reads CASSGGAFSGANVLTF. In nucleotides, the CDR3 is TGCGCCTCCAGCGGGGGGGCCTTCTCTGGGGCCAACGTCCTGACTTTC. The genes are TRBV5-1 and TRBJ2-6, with TRBD2 identical over 10 bases. Germline values: CDR1 SGHRS, CDR2 YFSETQ. CDR3 length: 16 residues. V lost 10 bases and J lost 0; bases outside the gene matches: 7.